Detailed here is one T cell receptor (beta chain). The target antigen is unknown. The sample is drawn from a study of graft-versus-host responses after intestinal transplantation. Study background: Recipients received multivisceral, liver-intestinal, or isolated intestinal transplants. Recipients across the board were started on anti-thymocyte globulin induction, then kept on tacrolimus and steroids for two to three years.

Profiling relied on immunoSEQ multiplex PCR, and the TCRdb table lists in-frame clones only, not all of them. This table holds about 86,000 clones, around 89% found once. V shed 4 bases and J shed 4 bases, with 17 bases lying between them. The CDR3 length is 15 residues. Germline values: CDR1 SGHRS, CDR2 YFSETQ. The TCR sequence derives from a human donor who was the organ donor for an intestinal transplant. The genes are TRBV5-1 and TRBJ1-1; D might be TRBD1 (6 bases). Sequenced material: unstimulated CD4+ T cells sorted from spleen or lymph node cells, taken before transplant. The CDR3 protein is CASSRLDSLSTEAFF. The CDR3 DNA sequence: TGCGCCAGCAGCCGGCTGGACAGCCTAAGCACTGAAGCTTTCTTT.